These 8 T cell receptor beta chains came from one sample sequenced in a study of shared clonotypes between healthy human individuals. Libraries were prepared by immunoSEQ multiplex PCR; TCRdb keeps only in-frame clonotypes and omits some of them. The sample lists 1,100,000 or so clones; more than 75% were seen once. Sequencing was performed on memory CD4+ T cells from PBMCs. The subset denotes: CD45RA-negative fraction. The receptors stem from a man aged 18-30 years in good health. Some clones in this sample may be carry-over from other donors' samples.

This sequence joins TRBV5-1 and TRBJ1-1; possible D gene TRBD1, 5 bases. CDR1 is SGHRS, CDR2 YFSETQ, per germline. CDR3 size: 13 residues. V dropped 6 bases and J dropped 1 base, with 10 bases sitting between them. CDR3 nucleotides: TGCGCCAGCACAACCGGGGGGAACACTGAAGCTTTCTTT. Translation gives CASTTGGNTEAFF.

About this clone: In the same sample, other DNA sequences code for this CDR3. V gene TRBV20-1 combines with J gene TRBJ2-5, with 9 bases that match TRBD1. The germline V gene encodes CDR1 DFQATT and CDR2 SNEGSKA (reference sequence). The CDR3 contains 11 residues. In DNA form, the CDR3 reads TGCGGTGGACAGGGGCGGGAGACCCAGTACTTC. Translating gives CGGQGRETQYF.

This clone was detected many times. V is TRBV9 and J is TRBJ2-7; TRBD1 or TRBD2 may be the D gene (5 bases each). The V gene lost 2 bases and the J gene lost 2 bases, with 14 bases spanning the gap. This CDR3 is 15 amino acids long. Per germline, CDR1 SGDLS and CDR2 YYNGEE. CDR3 amino acids: CASSVQGVPPYEQYF. The CDR3 DNA reads as TGTGCCAGCAGCGTCCAGGGAGTCCCCCCCTACGAGCAGTACTTC. Complete variable domain (other parts from reference TRBV9 and TRBJ2-7): DSGVTQTPKHLITATGQRVTLRCSPRSGDLSVYWYQQSLDQGLQFLIQYYNGEERAKGNILERFSAQQFPDLHSELNLSSLELGDSALYFCASSVQGVPPYEQYFGPGTRLTVT.

This chain uses TRBV7-3 with TRBJ2-1; D assignment may be TRBD1 or TRBD2 (6 bases each). Per germline, CDR1 SGHTA and CDR2 FQGTGA. This CDR3 is built from 16 residues. Trimming removed 5 bases at V and 5 bases at J, with 19 bases between. CDR3 residues: CASSASGAGGHNEQFF. The CDR3 nucleotides read TGTGCCAGCAGCGCCTCGGGGGCCGGAGGCCACAATGAGCAGTTCTTC.

This chain joins TRBV5-4 and TRBJ1-1, with D maybe TRBD1 (6 bases). This CDR3 is 16 amino acids long. CDR1 is SGHNT, CDR2 YYREEE, per germline (reference sequence). V shed 3 bases and J shed 10 bases, with 25 bases lying between them. The CDR3 sequence is CASSSERLGGRNGAFF. CDR3 DNA sequence: TGTGCCAGCAGCTCCGAACGACTAGGGGGGCGAAACGGAGCTTTCTTT. The full variable domain, with the rest looked up from reference TRBV5-4 and TRBJ1-1, is ETGVTQSPTHLIKTRGQQVTLRCSSQSGHNTVSWYQQALGQGPQFIFQYYREEENGRGNFPPRFSGLQFPNYSSELNVNALELDDSALYLCASSSERLGGRNGAFFGQGTRLTVV.

The V and J genes are TRBV6-1 and TRBJ2-1, with 10 bases identical to TRBD1. The CDR3 consists of 13 residues. J was trimmed by 8 bases and V by 8 bases; bases with no gene match: 6. Germline V lookup: CDR1 MNHNS, CDR2 SASEGT. The CDR3 spells CASGRDRGDEQFF. The DNA for the CDR3 is TGTGCCAGCGGCCGGGACAGGGGTGATGAGCAGTTCTTC.

This rearrangement joins TRBV7-9 to TRBJ2-7; D call uncertain. V was cut by 5 bases and J by 3 bases, with 8 bases left in between. CDR1 and CDR2 from the germline V gene are SEHNR and FQNEAQ (reference sequence). The CDR3 has 12 amino acids. The CDR3 here is CASSPHIYEQYF. CDR3 bases: TGTGCCAGCAGCCCCCACATCTACGAGCAGTACTTC.

V gene TRBV6-6 combines with J gene TRBJ1-4; D gene ambiguous. CDR3 length: 14 amino acids. Per the germline V gene, CDR1 is MNHNY and CDR2 is SVGAGI (reference sequence). Trimming stripped 6 bases from V and 0 bases from J, with 8 bases between. CDR3 nucleotides: TGTGCCAGCAGACAGTCTGCAACTAATGAAAAACTGTTTTTT. Translated: CASRQSATNEKLFF.